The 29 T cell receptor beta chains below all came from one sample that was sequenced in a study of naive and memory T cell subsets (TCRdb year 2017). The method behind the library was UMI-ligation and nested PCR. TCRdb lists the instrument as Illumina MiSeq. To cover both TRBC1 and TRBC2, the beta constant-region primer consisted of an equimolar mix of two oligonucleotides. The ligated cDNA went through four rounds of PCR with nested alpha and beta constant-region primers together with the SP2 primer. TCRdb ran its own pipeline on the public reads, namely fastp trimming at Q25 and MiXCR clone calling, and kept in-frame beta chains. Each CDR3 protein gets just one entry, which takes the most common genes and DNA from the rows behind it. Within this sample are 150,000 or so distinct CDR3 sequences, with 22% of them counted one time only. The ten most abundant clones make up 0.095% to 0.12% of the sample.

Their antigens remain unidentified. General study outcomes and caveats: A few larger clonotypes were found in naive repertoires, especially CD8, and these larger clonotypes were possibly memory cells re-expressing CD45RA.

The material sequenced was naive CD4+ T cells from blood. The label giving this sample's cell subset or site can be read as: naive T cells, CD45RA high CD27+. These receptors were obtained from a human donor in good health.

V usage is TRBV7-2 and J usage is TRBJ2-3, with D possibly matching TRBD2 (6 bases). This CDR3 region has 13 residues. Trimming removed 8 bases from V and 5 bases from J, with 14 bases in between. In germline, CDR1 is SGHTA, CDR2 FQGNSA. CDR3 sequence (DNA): TGTGCCAGCTTAAGCGGGCCCGGAGATACGCAGTATTTT. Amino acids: CASLSGPGDTQYF.

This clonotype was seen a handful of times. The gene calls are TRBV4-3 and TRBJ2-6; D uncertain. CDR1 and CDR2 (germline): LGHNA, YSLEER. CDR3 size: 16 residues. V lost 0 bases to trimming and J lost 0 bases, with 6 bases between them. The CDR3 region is CASSQDAVSGANVLTF. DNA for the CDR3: TGCGCCAGCAGCCAAGATGCAGTCTCTGGGGCCAACGTCCTGACTTTC.

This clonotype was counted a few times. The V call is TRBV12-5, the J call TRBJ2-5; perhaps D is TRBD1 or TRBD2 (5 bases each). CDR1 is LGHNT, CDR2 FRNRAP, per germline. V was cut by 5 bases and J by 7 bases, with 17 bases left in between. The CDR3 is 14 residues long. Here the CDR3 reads CASGVGESRGTQYF. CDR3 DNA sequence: TGTGCTAGTGGTGTGGGGGAGTCGCGAGGGACCCAGTACTTC.

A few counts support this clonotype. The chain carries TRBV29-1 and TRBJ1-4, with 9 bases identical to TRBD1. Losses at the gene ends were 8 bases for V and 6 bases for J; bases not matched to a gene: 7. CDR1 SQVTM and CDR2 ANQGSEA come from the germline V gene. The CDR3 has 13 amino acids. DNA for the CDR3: TGCAGCATACAGGGGGCGTCGGATGAAAAACTGTTTTTT. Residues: CSIQGASDEKLFF.

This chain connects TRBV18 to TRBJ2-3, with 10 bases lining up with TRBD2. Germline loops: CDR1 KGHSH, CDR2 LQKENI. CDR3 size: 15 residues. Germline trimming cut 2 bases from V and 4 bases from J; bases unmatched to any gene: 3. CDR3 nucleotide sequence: TGTGCCAGCTCACCATCTAGCGGGAGCCCAGATACGCAGTATTTT. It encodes CASSPSSGSPDTQYF.

The CDR3 sequence is CASSDRDSYNEQFF. The CDR3 DNA follows: TGTGCCAGTAGTGACAGGGACTCCTACAATGAGCAGTTCTTC. The V and J genes are TRBV19 and TRBJ2-1, with 7 bases fitting TRBD1. J gave up 0 bases and V 5 bases, and 1 base lay outside the gene matches. CDR1 is LNHDA and CDR2 is SQIVND in the germline V gene (reference sequence). The CDR3 sequence is 14 residues long.

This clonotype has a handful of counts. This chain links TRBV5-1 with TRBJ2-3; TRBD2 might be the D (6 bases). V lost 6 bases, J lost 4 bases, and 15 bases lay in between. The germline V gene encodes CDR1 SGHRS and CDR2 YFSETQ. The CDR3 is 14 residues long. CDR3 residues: CASNPGVPPDTQYF. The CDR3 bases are TGCGCCAGCAACCCGGGGGTTCCCCCAGATACGCAGTATTTT.

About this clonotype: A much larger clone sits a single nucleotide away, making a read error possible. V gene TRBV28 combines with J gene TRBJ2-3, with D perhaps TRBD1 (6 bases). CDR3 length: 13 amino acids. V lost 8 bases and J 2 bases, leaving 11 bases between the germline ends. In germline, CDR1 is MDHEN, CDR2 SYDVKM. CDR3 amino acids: CASLGDTTDTQYF. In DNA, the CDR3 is TGTGCCAGCCTGGGGGACACCACAGATACGCAGTATTTT.

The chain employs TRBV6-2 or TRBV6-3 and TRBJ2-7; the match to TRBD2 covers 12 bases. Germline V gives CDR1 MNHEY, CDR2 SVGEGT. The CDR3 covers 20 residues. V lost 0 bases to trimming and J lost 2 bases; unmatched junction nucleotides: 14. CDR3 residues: CASSYSIGQRTSGTPYEQYF. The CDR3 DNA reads TGTGCCAGCAGTTACTCGATCGGCCAGAGGACTAGCGGGACTCCCTACGAGCAGTACTTC.

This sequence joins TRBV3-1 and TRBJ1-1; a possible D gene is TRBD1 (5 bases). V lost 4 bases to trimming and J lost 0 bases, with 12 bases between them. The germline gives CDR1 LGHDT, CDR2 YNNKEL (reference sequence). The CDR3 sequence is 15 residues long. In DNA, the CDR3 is TGTGCCAGCAGCCTGGGGCCCCCTGTGAACACTGAAGCTTTCTTT. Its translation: CASSLGPPVNTEAFF.

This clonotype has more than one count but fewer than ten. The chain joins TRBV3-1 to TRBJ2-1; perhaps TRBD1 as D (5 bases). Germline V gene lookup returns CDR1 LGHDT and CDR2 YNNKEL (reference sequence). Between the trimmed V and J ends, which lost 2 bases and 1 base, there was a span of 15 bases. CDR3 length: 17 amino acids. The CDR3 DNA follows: TGTGCCAGCAGCCAACCAGGACATCGCGGATCCTACAATGAGCAGTTCTTC. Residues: CASSQPGHRGSYNEQFF.

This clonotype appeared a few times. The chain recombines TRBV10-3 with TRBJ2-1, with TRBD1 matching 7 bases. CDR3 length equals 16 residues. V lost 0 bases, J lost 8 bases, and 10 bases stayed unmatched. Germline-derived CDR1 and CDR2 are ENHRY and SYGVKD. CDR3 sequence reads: CAISESSGRGTDEQFF. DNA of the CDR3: TGTGCCATCAGTGAGTCCTCGGGCAGGGGGACGGATGAGCAGTTCTTC.

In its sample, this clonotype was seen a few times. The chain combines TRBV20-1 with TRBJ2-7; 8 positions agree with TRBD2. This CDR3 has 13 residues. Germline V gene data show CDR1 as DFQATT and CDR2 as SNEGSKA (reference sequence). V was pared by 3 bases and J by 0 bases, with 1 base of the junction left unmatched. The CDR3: CSASREGSYEQYF. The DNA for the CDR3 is TGCAGTGCTAGCCGGGAGGGCTCCTACGAGCAGTACTTC.

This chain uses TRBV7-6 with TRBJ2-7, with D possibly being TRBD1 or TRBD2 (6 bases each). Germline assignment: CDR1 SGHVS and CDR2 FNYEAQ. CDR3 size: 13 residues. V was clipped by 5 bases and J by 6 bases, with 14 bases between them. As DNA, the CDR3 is TGTGCCAGCAGCCCCGGGGGCGGAGGCGAGCAGTACTTC. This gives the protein CASSPGGGGEQYF.

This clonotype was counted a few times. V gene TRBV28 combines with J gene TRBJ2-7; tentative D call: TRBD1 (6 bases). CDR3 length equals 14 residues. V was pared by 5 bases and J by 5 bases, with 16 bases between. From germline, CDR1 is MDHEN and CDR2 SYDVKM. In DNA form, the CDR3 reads TGTGCCAGCAGTGTCGGGGACATCCCCCACGAGCAGTACTTC. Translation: CASSVGDIPHEQYF.

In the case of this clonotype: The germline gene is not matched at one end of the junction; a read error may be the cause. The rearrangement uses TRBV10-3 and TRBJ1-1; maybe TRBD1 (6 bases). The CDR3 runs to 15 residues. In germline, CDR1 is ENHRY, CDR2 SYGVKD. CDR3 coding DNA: TGCGGAACGGGGGCTGACAGATCGTCGGGCACTGAAGCTTTCTTT. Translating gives CGTGADRSSGTEAFF.

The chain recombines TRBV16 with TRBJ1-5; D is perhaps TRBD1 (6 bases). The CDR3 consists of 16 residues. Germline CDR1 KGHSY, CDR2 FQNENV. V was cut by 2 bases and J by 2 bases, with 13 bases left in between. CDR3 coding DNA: TGTGCCAGCAGCCAACGGGGGGCGGGCGGCAATCAGCCCCAGCATTTT. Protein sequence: CASSQRGAGGNQPQHF.

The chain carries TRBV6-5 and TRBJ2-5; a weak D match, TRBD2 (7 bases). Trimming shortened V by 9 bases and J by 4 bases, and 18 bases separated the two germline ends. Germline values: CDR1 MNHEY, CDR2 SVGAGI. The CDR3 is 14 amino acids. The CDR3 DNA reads TGTGCCAGTGGGGGCGGGAGTCGTGCAGAGACCCAGTACTTC. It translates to CASGGGSRAETQYF.

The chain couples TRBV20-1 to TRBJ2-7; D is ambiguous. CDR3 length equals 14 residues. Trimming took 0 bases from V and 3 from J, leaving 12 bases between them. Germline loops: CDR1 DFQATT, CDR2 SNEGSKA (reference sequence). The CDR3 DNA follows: TGCAGTGCTAGAGATCGAATCTCCCACTACGAGCAGTACTTC. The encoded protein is CSARDRISHYEQYF.

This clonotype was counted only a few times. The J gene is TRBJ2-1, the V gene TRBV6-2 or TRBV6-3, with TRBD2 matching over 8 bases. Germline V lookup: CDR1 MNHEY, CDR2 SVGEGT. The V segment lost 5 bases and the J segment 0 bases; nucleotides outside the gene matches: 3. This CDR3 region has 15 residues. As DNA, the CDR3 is TGTGCCAGCAGTATAGCGGGACTCTCCTACAATGAGCAGTTCTTC. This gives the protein CASSIAGLSYNEQFF.

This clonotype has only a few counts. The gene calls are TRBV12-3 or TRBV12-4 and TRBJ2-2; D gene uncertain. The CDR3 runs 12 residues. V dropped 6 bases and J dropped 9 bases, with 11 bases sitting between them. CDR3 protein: CASRREDRELFF. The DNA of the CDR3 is TGTGCCAGCAGGCGAGAGGATCGGGAGCTGTTTTTT.

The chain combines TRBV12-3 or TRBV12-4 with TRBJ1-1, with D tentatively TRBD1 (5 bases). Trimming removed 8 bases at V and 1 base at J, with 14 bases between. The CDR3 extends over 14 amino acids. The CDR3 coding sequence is TGTGCCAGCCGTACTATCCAGGGGAACACTGAAGCTTTCTTT. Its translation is CASRTIQGNTEAFF.

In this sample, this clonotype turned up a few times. CDR3 region: CASSLYTYNEQFF. The DNA for the CDR3 is TGTGCCAGCAGTTTATACACCTACAATGAGCAGTTCTTC. The chain has TRBV28 and TRBJ2-1; D gene uncertain. Germline-derived CDR1 and CDR2 are MDHEN and SYDVKM. Trimming shortened V by 1 base and J by 2 bases, and 3 bases separated the two germline ends. The CDR3 totals 13 residues.

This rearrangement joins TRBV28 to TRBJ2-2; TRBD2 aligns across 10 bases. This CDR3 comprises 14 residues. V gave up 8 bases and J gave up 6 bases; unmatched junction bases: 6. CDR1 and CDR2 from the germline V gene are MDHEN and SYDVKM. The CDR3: CASGASGSAGELFF. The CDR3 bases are TGTGCCAGCGGCGCTAGCGGGAGCGCCGGGGAGCTGTTTTTT.

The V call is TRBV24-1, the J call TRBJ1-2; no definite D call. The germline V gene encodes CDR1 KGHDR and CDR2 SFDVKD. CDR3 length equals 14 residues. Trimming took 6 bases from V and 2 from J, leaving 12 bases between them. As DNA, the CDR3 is TGTGCCACCAGTCCCAACCTCCTGAACTATGGCTACACCTTC. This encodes CATSPNLLNYGYTF.

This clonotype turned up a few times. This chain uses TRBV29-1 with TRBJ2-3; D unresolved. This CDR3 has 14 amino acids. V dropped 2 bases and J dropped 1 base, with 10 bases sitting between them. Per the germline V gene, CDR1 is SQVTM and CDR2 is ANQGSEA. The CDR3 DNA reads TGCAGCGTTGAAATCCTGGTGGGCACAGATACGCAGTATTTT. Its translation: CSVEILVGTDTQYF.

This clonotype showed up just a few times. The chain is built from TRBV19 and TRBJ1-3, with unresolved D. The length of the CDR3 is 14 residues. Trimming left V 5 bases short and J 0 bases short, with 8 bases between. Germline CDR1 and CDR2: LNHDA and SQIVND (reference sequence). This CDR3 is CASSQTASGNTIYF. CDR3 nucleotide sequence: TGTGCCAGTAGTCAAACGGCCTCTGGAAACACCATATATTTT.

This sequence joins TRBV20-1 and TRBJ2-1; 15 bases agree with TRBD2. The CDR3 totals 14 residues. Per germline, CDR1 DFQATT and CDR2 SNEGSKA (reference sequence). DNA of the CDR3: TGCAGGCCACGGAGGACTAGCGGGAGGGCCGGGCAGTTCTTC. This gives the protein CRPRRTSGRAGQFF.

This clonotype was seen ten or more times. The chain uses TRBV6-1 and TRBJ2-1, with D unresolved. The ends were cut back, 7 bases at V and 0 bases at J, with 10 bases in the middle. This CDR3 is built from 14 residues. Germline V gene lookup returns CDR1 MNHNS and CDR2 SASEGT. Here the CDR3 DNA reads TGTGCCAGCATCCCTTCGAGCTCCTACAATGAGCAGTTCTTC. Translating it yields CASIPSSSYNEQFF.